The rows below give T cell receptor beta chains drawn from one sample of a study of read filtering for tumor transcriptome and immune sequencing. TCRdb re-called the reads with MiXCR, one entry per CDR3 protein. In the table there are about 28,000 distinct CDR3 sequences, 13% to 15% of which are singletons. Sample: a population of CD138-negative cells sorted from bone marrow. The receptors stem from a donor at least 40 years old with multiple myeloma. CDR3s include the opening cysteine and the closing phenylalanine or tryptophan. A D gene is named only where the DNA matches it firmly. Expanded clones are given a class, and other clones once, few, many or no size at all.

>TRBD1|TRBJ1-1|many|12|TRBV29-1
TGCAGCGTTGCCAGGGGGGACACTGAAGCTTTCTTT
CSVARGDTEAFF
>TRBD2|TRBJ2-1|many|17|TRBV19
TGTGCCAGTCCCGATGCGGGGGATGGGGTGTTATACAATGAGCAGTTCTTC
CASPDAGDGVLYNEQFF
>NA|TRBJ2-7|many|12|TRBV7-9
TGTGCCAGCAGCTTTAGCTATGACGAGCAGTACTTC
CASSFSYDEQYF
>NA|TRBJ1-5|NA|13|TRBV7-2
TGTGCCAGCAGCACGGACCTAAATCAGCCCCAGCATTTT
CASSTDLNQPQHF
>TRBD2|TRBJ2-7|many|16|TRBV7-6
TGTGCCAGCAGCTTAGGGGCCGGGACTAGCCCCTACGAGCAGTACTTC
CASSLGAGTSPYEQYF
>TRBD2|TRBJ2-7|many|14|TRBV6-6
TGTGCCAGCGCCTGGACTAGCGGGAGCCACGAGCAGTACTTC
CASAWTSGSHEQYF
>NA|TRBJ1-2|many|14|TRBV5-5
TGTGCCAGCAGCTTGGGGGCAGTTTACTATGGCTACACCTTC
CASSLGAVYYGYTF
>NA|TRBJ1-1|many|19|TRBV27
TGTGCCAGCAGCTTGCCCGATGAGGTTTTAGGACGGAGGAACACTGAAGCTTTCTTT
CASSLPDEVLGRRNTEAFF
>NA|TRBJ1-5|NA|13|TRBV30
TGTGCCTGGAGTCCCCAGGGGAGTCAGCCCCAGCATTTT
CAWSPQGSQPQHF
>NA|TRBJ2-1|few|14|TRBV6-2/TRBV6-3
TGTGCCAGCAGTTACTCCCCTGGGAACAATGAGCAGTTCTTC
CASSYSPGNNEQFF
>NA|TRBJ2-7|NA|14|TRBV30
TGTGCCTGGAGTGCTCCGACAGTTCCCTACGAGCAGTACTTC
CAWSAPTVPYEQYF
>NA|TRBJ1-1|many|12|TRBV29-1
TGCAGCGTCGCTTTTGAAAGCCGTGAAGCTTTCTTT
CSVAFESREAFF
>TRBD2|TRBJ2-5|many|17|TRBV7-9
TGTGCCAGCAGCTTCCAGTCTAGCGGGAGGTTCCCCGAGACCCAGTACTTC
CASSFQSSGRFPETQYF
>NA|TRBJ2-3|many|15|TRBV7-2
TGTGCCAGCAGCTTCGAGCCCCGACCCACAGATACGCAGTATTTT
CASSFEPRPTDTQYF
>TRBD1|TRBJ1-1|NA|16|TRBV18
TGTGCCAGCTCACCATTTTTGGGACAGGGGGACCCTGAAGCTCTCTTT
CASSPFLGQGDPEALF
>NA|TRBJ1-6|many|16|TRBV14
TGTGCCAGCAGCCTTTTTGCGGGATTTGGGAATTCACCCCTCCACTTT
CASSLFAGFGNSPLHF
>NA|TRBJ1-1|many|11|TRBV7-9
TGTGCCAGCAGCTTAGGGGGTGAAGCTTTCTTT
CASSLGGEAFF
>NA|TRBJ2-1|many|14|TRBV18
TGTGCCAGCTCACCAGGGCAGACCGTGGGTGAGCAGTTCTTC
CASSPGQTVGEQFF
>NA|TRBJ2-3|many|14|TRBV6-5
TGTGCCAGCCGTAAAGCGGCAGGGCCAGATACGCAGTATTTT
CASRKAAGPDTQYF
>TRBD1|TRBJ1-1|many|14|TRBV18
TGTGCCAGCTCAGAAGGACAGGCGAACACTGAAGCTTTCTTT
CASSEGQANTEAFF
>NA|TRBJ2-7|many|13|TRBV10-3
TGTGCCATCAGGGGGACCGAATCCTACGAGCAGTACTTC
CAIRGTESYEQYF
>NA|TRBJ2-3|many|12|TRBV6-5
TGTGTGACAGTGGGCCGCACAGATACGCAGTATTTT
CVTVGRTDTQYF
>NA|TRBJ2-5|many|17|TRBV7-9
TGTGCCAGCAGCTTAGGGCCTTCCGGGGACACTGGAGAGACCCAGTACTTC
CASSLGPSGDTGETQYF
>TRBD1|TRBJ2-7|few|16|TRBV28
TGTGCCAGCAGTCCGCCCCTGGGGACAGGGGGTTCCGAGCAGTACTTC
CASSPPLGTGGSEQYF
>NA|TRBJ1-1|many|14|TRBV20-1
TGCAGTGCTAGAATTGGACAGAGTCTCACTGAAGCTTTCTTT
CSARIGQSLTEAFF
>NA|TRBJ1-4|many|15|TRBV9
TGTGCCAGCAGCGTAACCCCAGGGGAAGGTGAAAAACTGTTTTTT
CASSVTPGEGEKLFF
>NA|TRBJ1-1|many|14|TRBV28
TGTGCCAGCCTGCCAGGAGACTTGGGCACTGAAGCTTTCTTT
CASLPGDLGTEAFF
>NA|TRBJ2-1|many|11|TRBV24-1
TGTGCCACCAGTGATTACAATGAGCAGTTCTTC
CATSDYNEQFF
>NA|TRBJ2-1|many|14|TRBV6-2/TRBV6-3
TGTGCCAGCAGTACCTGGAACTACAACAATGAGCAGTTCTTC
CASSTWNYNNEQFF
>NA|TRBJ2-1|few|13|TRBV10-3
TGTGCCATCAGTGTTTCTCTTTACAATGAGCAGTTCTTC
CAISVSLYNEQFF
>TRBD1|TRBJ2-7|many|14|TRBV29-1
TGCAGCGTTGAAGAAACCGGGACAGGGCTCGAGCAGTACTTC
CSVEETGTGLEQYF
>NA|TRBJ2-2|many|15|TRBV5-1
TGCGCCAGCAGCTCGGGACATGCGAACACCGGGGAGCTGTTTTTT
CASSSGHANTGELFF
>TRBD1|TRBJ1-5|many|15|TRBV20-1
TGCAGTGCTTGTCACTTAGGACAGGGGAAGGAGCCCCAGCATTTT
CSACHLGQGKEPQHF
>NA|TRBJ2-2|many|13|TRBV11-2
TGTGCCAGCAGCTTAGAAGCGGCCGGGGAGCTGTTTTTT
CASSLEAAGELFF
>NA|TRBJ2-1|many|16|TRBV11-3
TGTGCCAGCAGCTTACATCGGACGTCAGAGGGCAATGAGCAGTTCTTC
CASSLHRTSEGNEQFF
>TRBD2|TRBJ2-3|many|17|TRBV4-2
TGTGCCAGCAGCCCTAGAGGACTAGCGGGAGCGCCAGATACGCAGTATTTT
CASSPRGLAGAPDTQYF
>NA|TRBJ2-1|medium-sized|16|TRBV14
TGTGCCAGCAGCCAGGGGAGTCCGAGGATCTTAAGTGAGCAGTTCTTC
CASSQGSPRILSEQFF
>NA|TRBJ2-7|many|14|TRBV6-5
TGTGCCAGCAGTTACTCGAGGAAGGGGTACGAGCAGTACTTC
CASSYSRKGYEQYF
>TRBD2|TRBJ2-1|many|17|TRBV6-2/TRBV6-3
TGTGCCAGCAGTCCCTCGTATCTGGCGGGAGGGGCCGAGGAGCAGTTCTTC
CASSPSYLAGGAEEQFF
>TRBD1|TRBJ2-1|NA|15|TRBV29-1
TGCAACGTTGGGTCGGCTACAGGGGTAAGGAATGAGCAGTTCTTC
CNVGSATGVRNEQFF
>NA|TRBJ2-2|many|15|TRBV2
TGTGCCAGCAGTGGAAGTGCAGGATACACCGGGGAGCTGTTTTTT
CASSGSAGYTGELFF
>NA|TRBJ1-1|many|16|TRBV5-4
TGTGCCAGCAGCTTGTGGCAGCTAAGAAAGAACACTGAAGCTTTCTTT
CASSLWQLRKNTEAFF
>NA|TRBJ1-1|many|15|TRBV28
TGTGCCAGCAGTGACGTCCAGTTGAGGGGCACTGAAGCTTTCTTT
CASSDVQLRGTEAFF
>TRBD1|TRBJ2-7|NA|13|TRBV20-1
TGCGGTGCCTTACAGGGGGCCTACTACGAGCAGTACTTC
CGALQGAYYEQYF
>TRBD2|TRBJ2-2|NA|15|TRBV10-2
TGCGCCAGCAGTGGACTAGCGGGAGAGCTCGGGGAGCTGTTTTTT
CASSGLAGELGELFF